This TCR beta chain was sequenced for a study of PD-1 blockade in classical Hodgkin lymphoma. Study outcomes and limitations: Baseline TCR diversity was reportedly lower in newly diagnosed patients than in healthy donors. It was reported as lower still in relapsed/refractory patients. Patients excluded were those beginning nivolumab under 1 year after ASCT. Complete responders possessed baseline diversity comparable to newly diagnosed patients.

With V trimmed by 6 bases and J by 1 base, 5 bases remained unmatched. CDR3 size: 14 residues. CDR1 and CDR2 (germline): MNHEY, SMNVEV (reference sequence). Profiled with immunoSEQ multiplex PCR; TCRdb holds only in-frame clones, not every one. This table holds fewer than 7,500 clones, roughly 60% found once. The time point is: cycle 4 day 1 (C4D1), after about 6 weeks of nivolumab. Every patient was affected by relapse after autologous stem cell transplantation, while exposure to brentuximab vedotin was not uniform. Thawed PBMCs supplied CD8+ T cells via magnetic negative selection. About this clone itself: Its matching antigen is unknown.

Specimen: CD8+ T cells from blood, collected before the fourth cycle of nivolumab. The receptor comes from a human donor with classical Hodgkin lymphoma. The gene calls are TRBV27 and TRBJ1-2; 7 nucleotides line up with TRBD1. CDR3 bases: TGTGCCAGCAGCCCCGGGACAGTTAACTATGGCTACACCTTC. Protein sequence: CASSPGTVNYGYTF.